These T cell receptor beta chains were read from a single sample in a study of CD8 T cells in Susac syndrome. MiXCR was run by TCRdb on the immunoSEQ multiplex PCR reads, yielding one entry per CDR3 protein. The repertoire holds 150,000 or so distinct CDR3 sequences, over 85% seen once, with over 0.11% in the top ten. The sample taken for sequencing was CD4+ T cells from PBMCs. Source of these receptors: a human donor in good health. Both conserved end residues are part of each CDR3. D genes are given only for firm matches. For some rows the clone size is stated as once, few or many, or as a class when expanded; others skip it.

d_call,v_call,cdr3_length,j_call,clone_size,cdr3_nt,cdr3_aa
-,TRBV7-3,13,TRBJ2-5,-,TGTGCCAGCAGCACGGGTTATCAAGAGACCCAGTACTTC,CASSTGYQETQYF
-,TRBV12-3/TRBV12-4,13,TRBJ1-5,few,TGTGCCAGCACCATGGCGGGGAGTCAGCCCCAGCATTTT,CASTMAGSQPQHF
-,TRBV5-4,16,TRBJ1-5,-,TGTGCCAGCAGCTTGGCCGGCGGAAACCATAATCAGCCCCAGCATTTT,CASSLAGGNHNQPQHF
-,TRBV11-1,15,TRBJ1-1,-,TGTGCCAGCATCGAGCCGGGACGGGAAAGGGCTGAAGCTTTCTTT,CASIEPGRERAEAFF
TRBD2,TRBV5-1,15,TRBJ2-5,-,TGCGCCAGCAGCGTCCCTAGCGGGGGACAAGAGACCCAGTACTTC,CASSVPSGGQETQYF
-,TRBV2,14,TRBJ2-2,-,TGTGCCAGCAGGGCGATGGGTTCGGACGGGGAGCTGTTTTTT,CASRAMGSDGELFF
-,TRBV6-6,13,TRBJ1-2,-,TGTGCCAGCAGCCTCGACCCTAACTATGGCTACACCTTC,CASSLDPNYGYTF
-,TRBV9,15,TRBJ2-2,few,TGTGCCAGCAGCGTTGGGGGCGCGAACACCGGGGAGCTGTTTTTT,CASSVGGANTGELFF
-,TRBV20-1,14,TRBJ2-7,-,TGCAGTGCTTCTGGTCCTACCGCGGTCTACGAGCAGTACTTC,CSASGPTAVYEQYF
TRBD2,TRBV20-1,15,TRBJ2-2,-,TGCAGTGCTAGAGATGGGAGGGAGGACACCGGGGAGCTGTTTTTT,CSARDGREDTGELFF
-,TRBV4-1,12,TRBJ2-1,-,TGCGCCAGCAGCTCCACTGGGGGAGAGCAGTTCTTC,CASSSTGGEQFF
-,TRBV19,13,TRBJ1-5,-,TGTGCCAGTAGTATCTTGGGCAATCAGCCCCAGCATTTT,CASSILGNQPQHF
-,TRBV5-4,16,TRBJ2-1,-,TGTGCCAGCAGCTTCTACCGGGGTGAGTTCTACAATGAGCAGTTCTTC,CASSFYRGEFYNEQFF
TRBD2,TRBV3-1,15,TRBJ2-3,-,TGTGCCAGCAGCCAAGGAGGCGGGGGGTTAAATACGCAGTATTTT,CASSQGGGGLNTQYF
TRBD1,TRBV3-1,13,TRBJ1-1,-,TGTGCCAGCAGCCCGCAACAGGGGGAAGTAGCTTTCTTT,CASSPQQGEVAFF
-,TRBV2,13,TRBJ1-1,few,TGTGCCAGCAGCGGCAATCTGAACACTGAAGCTTTCTTT,CASSGNLNTEAFF
TRBD1,TRBV19,14,TRBJ1-2,-,TGTGCCAGTAGTATTCTACAGGGGGCACGTGGCTACACCTTC,CASSILQGARGYTF
TRBD1,TRBV7-9,14,TRBJ1-2,-,TGTGCCAGCAGCTTGACAGGGAATGTCGATGGCTACACCTTC,CASSLTGNVDGYTF
-,TRBV6-1,13,TRBJ1-2,once,TGTGCCAGCAGTGAGGTGGTTATCGGTGGCTACACCTTC,CASSEVVIGGYTF
TRBD2,TRBV18,17,TRBJ2-1,-,TGTGCCAGCTCACCTAGGACTAGCGGAGAGCGATACAATGAGCAGTTCTTC,CASSPRTSGERYNEQFF
TRBD1,TRBV29-1,14,TRBJ2-1,-,TGCAGCGTTGGGGGACAGGGAATACACAATGAGCAGTTCTTC,CSVGGQGIHNEQFF
-,TRBV23-1,13,TRBJ1-1,-,TGCGCCAGCAGTCAATCAAGACCCCCTGAAGCTTTCTTT,CASSQSRPPEAFF
-,TRBV15,15,TRBJ1-2,-,TGTGCCACCAGCAGAGACCCTACAGGGTTCTATGGCTACACCTTC,CATSRDPTGFYGYTF
TRBD1,TRBV2,13,TRBJ2-7,-,TGTGCCAGCGGGGGACAGGCGTTCTGGGCGCAGTACTTC,CASGGQAFWAQYF
-,TRBV18,14,TRBJ1-1,-,TGTGCCAGCTCATGGGGGGGCGCAGACACTGAAGCTTTCTTT,CASSWGGADTEAFF
-,TRBV4-2,15,TRBJ2-3,-,TGTGCCAGCAGCCAAGTTCTCGCCCGTGGAGATACGCAGTATTTT,CASSQVLARGDTQYF
TRBD1,TRBV27,15,TRBJ2-5,-,TGTGCCAGCAGTCCTCGGGACAGGTCCCCGGAGACCCAGTACTTC,CASSPRDRSPETQYF
-,TRBV9,17,TRBJ1-4,-,TGTGCCAGCAGCGCGGGCAGGAAGGGCGCAACTAATGAAAAACTGTTTTTT,CASSAGRKGATNEKLFF
TRBD1,TRBV4-1,13,TRBJ2-2,-,TGCGCCAGCCAGGGGGCAGGTACCGGGGAGCTGTTTTTT,CASQGAGTGELFF
TRBD2,TRBV12-5,19,TRBJ2-5,-,TGTGCTAGTGGTTTGGTACTAAGCGGGGGCCCGGATTTCCAAGAGACCCAGTACTTC,CASGLVLSGGPDFQETQYF
-,TRBV10-2,14,TRBJ1-1,-,TGCGCCAGCAGTGGGGGCAAAAGGAACACTGAAGCTTTCTTT,CASSGGKRNTEAFF
TRBD2,TRBV3-1,15,TRBJ2-3,-,TGTGCCAGCAGCCATGGAGCGGGGGTCACAGATACGCAGTATTTT,CASSHGAGVTDTQYF
-,TRBV6-2/TRBV6-3,12,TRBJ2-2,-,TGTGCCATCGGACGGAACACCGGGGAGCTGTTTTTT,CAIGRNTGELFF
-,TRBV9,14,TRBJ1-2,-,TGTGCCAGCAGCGCAGGGACGCGGGACTATGGCTACACCTTC,CASSAGTRDYGYTF
-,TRBV18,15,TRBJ1-4,-,TGTGCCAGCTCACCGGAGGCCCGGGGTGATGAAAAACTGTTTTTT,CASSPEARGDEKLFF
TRBD1,TRBV7-2,17,TRBJ2-6,-,TGTGCCAGCAGCCTCCGGGACAGGCGCCAAGGGGCCAACGTCCTGACTTTC,CASSLRDRRQGANVLTF